A single sample is the source of the 26 T cell receptor beta chains below, sequenced in a study of blood T cell repertoires in COVID-19. Here immunoSEQ multiplex PCR was the method, and the copy in TCRdb shows in-frame clones only, minus some. Among under 200,000 clones listed, roughly 80% were seen once. What was sequenced was peripheral blood. The receptor set was obtained from a human donor in a cohort sampled during active COVID-19.

This chain uses TRBV5-1 with TRBJ1-4; D is perhaps TRBD1 (5 bases). CDR3 length: 17 residues. V lost 4 bases to trimming and J lost 1 base, with 17 bases between them. Germline CDR1 SGHRS, CDR2 YFSETQ. The CDR3 loop is CASSPIGDSLTNEKLFF. For the CDR3, the DNA is TGCGCCAGCAGCCCCATTGGGGACTCACTAACTAATGAAAAACTGTTTTTT.

This chain links TRBV18 with TRBJ1-2, with 7 nucleotides matching TRBD1. Trimming cost V 6 bases and J 7 bases; bases outside gene matches: 11. The CDR3 spans 14 residues. CDR1 and CDR2 from the germline V gene are KGHSH and LQKENI. The chain's CDR3 is CASSPDRVGLGYTF. The CDR3 region has the DNA TGTGCCAGCTCGCCTGACAGGGTGGGTCTTGGCTACACCTTC.

The chain combines TRBV27 with TRBJ1-5; the D gene is possibly TRBD1 (6 bases). V lost 2 bases, J lost 4 bases, and 9 bases lay in between. Germline CDR1 and CDR2: MNHEY and SMNVEV (reference sequence). This CDR3 comprises 14 residues. CDR3 in DNA: TGTGCCAGCAGTTTACGGGGGGCTAATCAGCCCCAGCATTTT. Translation: CASSLRGANQPQHF.

The chain carries TRBV10-2 and TRBJ1-1; weak D call: TRBD1 (5 bases). Trimming pared 9 bases from V and 11 bases from J, leaving 19 bases between. Germline loops: CDR1 WSHSY, CDR2 SAAADI. The CDR3 covers 12 residues. CDR3 in DNA: TGCGCCAGTCAAGGGGTGGAACAGTCGGCTTTCTTT. Encoded protein: CASQGVEQSAFF.

The V and J genes are TRBV7-3 and TRBJ1-4; weak D call: TRBD1 (6 bases). This CDR3 contains 19 residues. CDR1 is SGHTA and CDR2 is FQGTGA in the germline V gene. Trimming shortened V by 5 bases and J by 0 bases, and 22 bases separated the two germline ends. Written as DNA, the CDR3 is TGTGCCAGCAGCGTGAAGGACAGTGTATGGGGAGCAACTAATGAAAAACTGTTTTTT. Its translation is CASSVKDSVWGATNEKLFF.

In its sample, this clone was seen a few times. The chain is built from TRBV6-1 and TRBJ2-7; D not certain. Germline V lookup: CDR1 MNHNS, CDR2 SASEGT. Between the trimmed V and J ends, which lost 1 base and 4 bases, there was a span of 5 bases. This CDR3 region has 12 residues. The CDR3 bases are TGTGCCAGCAGTGAAGGGCCGTACGAGCAGTACTTC. Amino acid sequence: CASSEGPYEQYF.

This clone was observed a single time. V and J are TRBV6-2 or TRBV6-3 and TRBJ2-7, with 13 nucleotides matching TRBD2. The CDR3 spans 19 residues. CDR1 is MNHEY and CDR2 is SVGEGT in the germline V gene. The J segment lost 2 bases and the V segment lost 4 bases, leaving 14 bases of the junction unmatched. CDR3 amino acids: CASSFPGTSGIPWAYEQYF. The CDR3 DNA follows: TGTGCCAGCAGTTTCCCCGGGACTAGCGGGATCCCCTGGGCCTACGAGCAGTACTTC.

V usage is TRBV5-1 and J usage is TRBJ2-1; 11 bases are a match to TRBD1. The trim removed 4 bases at V and 8 bases at J, leaving 8 bases unmatched. Germline CDR1 reads SGHRS; CDR2 reads YFSETQ. This CDR3 region has 15 residues. The CDR3 coding sequence is TGCGCCAGCAGCCCCGGGACAGGGGGTTGGTATGAGCAGTTCTTC. It yields the protein CASSPGTGGWYEQFF.

This clone was counted once. V and J are TRBV3-1 (or the pseudogene TRBV3-2) and TRBJ2-1; possible D gene TRBD1, 6 bases. V was shortened by 1 base and J by 10 bases, with 11 bases between the two germline ends. Germline V gene data show CDR1 as LGHDT and CDR2 as YNNKEL (reference sequence). This CDR3 has 13 amino acids. CDR3 DNA sequence: TGTGCCAGCAGCCAAGTCTCCGGGACAGAGCAGTTCTTC. Translating it yields CASSQVSGTEQFF.

The J gene is TRBJ2-7, the V gene TRBV7-9; 8 bases are shared with TRBD1. The CDR3 runs to 15 residues. Unmatched junction bases numbered 5, after V lost 1 base and J lost 3 bases. Germline CDR1 and CDR2: SEHNR and FQNEAQ (reference sequence). The CDR3 nucleotides are TGTGCCAGCAGCTTAGGGACAGGGATTTTCTACGAGCAGTACTTC. Its translation is CASSLGTGIFYEQYF.

The genes are TRBV2 and TRBJ2-1, with 9 bases identical to TRBD1. This CDR3 has 14 amino acids. Germline V gives CDR1 SNHLY, CDR2 FYNNEI. With 8 bases clipped from V and 7 bases from J, the junction kept 9 bases outside the gene matches. Written as DNA, the CDR3 is TGTGCCAGCGGTAGGACGGGACAGGGTAATGAGCAGTTCTTC. This translates into CASGRTGQGNEQFF.

This chain joins TRBV5-5 and TRBJ1-1, with 8 nucleotides matching TRBD1. The CDR3 spans 16 residues. Germline V gene data show CDR1 as SGHKS and CDR2 as YYEKEE (reference sequence). Trimming cost V 5 bases and J 5 bases; bases outside gene matches: 14. This CDR3 is CASSGQGMRQGTEAFF. In nucleotides, the CDR3 is TGTGCCAGCAGTGGACAGGGAATGCGGCAAGGGACTGAAGCTTTCTTT.

Concerning this clone: This sample also contains other DNA sequences that code for the same CDR3. The J gene is TRBJ2-7, the V gene TRBV6-2 or TRBV6-3; unclear D gene. V was pared by 2 bases and J by 0 bases, with 8 bases between. Germline lookup yields CDR1 MNHEY and CDR2 SVGEGT. The CDR3 runs 14 residues. Here the CDR3 DNA reads TGTGCCAGCAGTTACAGGCGAGGCTCCTACGAGCAGTACTTC. Translated, it gives CASSYRRGSYEQYF.

This clone came up once. The chain combines TRBV7-9 with TRBJ2-6, with D hard to call. In germline, CDR1 is SEHNR, CDR2 FQNEAQ (reference sequence). V shed 1 base and J shed 0 bases, with 10 bases lying between them. The CDR3 runs to 17 residues. The CDR3 here is CASSLDRQHSGANVLTF. The CDR3 nucleotides are TGTGCCAGCAGCTTAGACCGACAACACTCTGGGGCCAACGTCCTGACTTTC.

The chain couples TRBV7-9 to TRBJ1-4; D remains unclear. Trimming stripped 6 bases from V and 5 bases from J, with 10 bases between. This CDR3 contains 13 residues. Germline lookup yields CDR1 SEHNR and CDR2 FQNEAQ (reference sequence). The CDR3 loop is CASRGGQNEKLFF. CDR3 sequence (DNA): TGTGCCAGCAGGGGAGGGCAGAATGAAAAACTGTTTTTT.

The rearrangement links TRBV7-2 to TRBJ2-4, with D maybe TRBD1 (6 bases). This CDR3 contains 12 residues. V lost 1 base and J 8 bases, leaving 6 bases between the germline ends. The germline gives CDR1 SGHTA, CDR2 FQGNSA. The CDR3 is CASSLGGHIQYF. The CDR3, as DNA: TGTGCCAGCAGCTTAGGGGGGCACATTCAGTACTTC.

The gene calls are TRBV7-2 and TRBJ2-5, with D possibly matching TRBD1 (5 bases). This CDR3 contains 14 residues. The V and J ends lost 1 base and 5 bases respectively, with 11 bases between them. Germline CDR1 is SGHTA and CDR2 is FQGNSA. The CDR3 nucleotides read TGTGCCAGCAGCTTAGAATGGGGCAGTGAGACCCAGTACTTC. Translating gives CASSLEWGSETQYF.

This chain links TRBV11-1 with TRBJ2-5; D perhaps matches TRBD2 (6 bases). Germline assignment: CDR1 SGHAT and CDR2 FQDESV (reference sequence). The CDR3 loop spans 16 amino acids. V lost 2 bases to trimming and J lost 2 bases, with 15 bases between them. The CDR3 bases are TGTGCCAGCAGCTTAAGGGTAGCGGTTATACAAGAGACCCAGTACTTC. It codes for CASSLRVAVIQETQYF.

The rearrangement links TRBV5-5 to TRBJ1-6; a weak D match, TRBD1 (6 bases). V was cut by 0 bases and J by 14 bases, with 15 bases left in between. The germline CDR1 and CDR2 sequences are SGHKS and YYEKEE (reference sequence). The CDR3 runs 14 residues. DNA for the CDR3: TGTGCCAGCAGCTTGGCAGGGGACACCTTATCCCTCCACTTT. Protein product: CASSLAGDTLSLHF.

This chain uses TRBV7-3 with TRBJ2-2; 12 bases agree with TRBD2. The CDR3 has 14 residues. V was clipped by 5 bases and J by 5 bases; unmatched bases: 0. CDR1 SGHTA and CDR2 FQGTGA come from the germline V gene. Here the CDR3 DNA reads TGTGCCAGCAGCGGACTAGCGGGAACCGGGGAGCTGTTTTTT. It is translated as CASSGLAGTGELFF.

V is TRBV15 and J is TRBJ2-6; TRBD1 aligns across 7 bases. The length of the CDR3 is 19 residues. CDR1 and CDR2 (germline): LNHNV, YYDKDF (reference sequence). J gave up 0 bases and V 1 base, and 9 bases lay outside the gene matches. The CDR3 is CATSRGADRPHSGANVLTF. The CDR3 DNA reads TGTGCCACCAGCAGAGGAGCGGACAGGCCGCACTCTGGGGCCAACGTCCTGACTTTC.

This clone was counted only a few times. This chain uses TRBV5-1 with TRBJ2-1, with 9 nucleotides matching TRBD1. Germline lookup yields CDR1 SGHRS and CDR2 YFSETQ. The CDR3 has 12 residues. V was clipped by 4 bases and J by 12 bases; unmatched bases: 5. The chain's CDR3 is CASSQQDRGQFF. The CDR3 coding sequence is TGCGCCAGCAGCCAGCAGGACAGGGGGCAGTTCTTC.

The rearrangement uses TRBV7-2 and TRBJ2-4; 9 bases match TRBD1. V shed 6 bases, J shed 2 bases, and the junction held 8 bases outside the gene matches. CDR1 is SGHTA and CDR2 is FQGNSA in the germline V gene. This CDR3 contains 16 residues. The DNA for the CDR3 is TGTGCCAGCAGTCCGAACAGGGGGCTAACCAAAAACATTCAGTACTTC. This codes for CASSPNRGLTKNIQYF.

This sequence joins TRBV5-6 and TRBJ2-4; D possibly corresponds to TRBD2 (6 bases). The CDR3 contains 18 residues. V lost 1 base, J lost 0 bases, and 17 bases lay in between. The germline gives CDR1 SGHDT, CDR2 YYEEEE. This CDR3 reads CASSLQAGPPLAKNIQYF. CDR3 DNA: TGTGCCAGCAGCTTGCAGGCGGGACCCCCCTTAGCCAAAAACATTCAGTACTTC.

The chain is built from TRBV11-3 and TRBJ2-5, with TRBD1 matching over 9 bases. V dropped 5 bases and J dropped 2; count of bases not matched to a gene: 6. Per germline, CDR1 SGHNT and CDR2 YENEEA. CDR3 size: 15 residues. The CDR3 DNA sequence: TGTGCCAGCAGCGCCGGGACAGGGCTTCAAGAGACCCAGTACTTC. It specifies CASSAGTGLQETQYF.

CDR3 coding DNA: TGTGCCAGTAGTCGAGGAGGGATTGAAGCTTTCTTT. This gives the protein CASSRGGIEAFF. This chain connects TRBV19 to TRBJ1-1; no definite D call. V dropped 5 bases and J dropped 7 bases, with 11 bases sitting between them. Germline-derived CDR1 and CDR2 are LNHDA and SQIVND (reference sequence). This CDR3 region has 12 residues.